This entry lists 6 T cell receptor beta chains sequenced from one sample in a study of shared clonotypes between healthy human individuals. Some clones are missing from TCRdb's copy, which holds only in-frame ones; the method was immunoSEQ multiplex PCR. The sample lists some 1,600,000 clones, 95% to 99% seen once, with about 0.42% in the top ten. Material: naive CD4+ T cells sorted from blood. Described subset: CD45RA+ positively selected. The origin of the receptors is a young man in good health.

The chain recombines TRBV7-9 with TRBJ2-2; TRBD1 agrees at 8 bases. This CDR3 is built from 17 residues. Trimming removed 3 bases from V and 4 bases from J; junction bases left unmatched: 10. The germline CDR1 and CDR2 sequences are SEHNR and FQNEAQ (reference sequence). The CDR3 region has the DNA TGTGCCAGCAGCTTTAGCCAGGGGGCATTGGTCACCGGGGAGCTGTTTTTT. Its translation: CASSFSQGALVTGELFF.

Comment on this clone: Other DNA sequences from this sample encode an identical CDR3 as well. The DNA of the CDR3 is TGTGCCAGCAGCGACAGGAGGAATGAAAAACTGTTTTTT. This translates into CASSDRRNEKLFF. The chain uses TRBV2 and TRBJ1-4, with TRBD1 as a possible D gene (6 bases). The CDR3 is 13 amino acids. The V gene lost 6 bases and the J gene lost 5 bases, with 10 bases spanning the gap. Germline CDR1 reads SNHLY; CDR2 reads FYNNEI.

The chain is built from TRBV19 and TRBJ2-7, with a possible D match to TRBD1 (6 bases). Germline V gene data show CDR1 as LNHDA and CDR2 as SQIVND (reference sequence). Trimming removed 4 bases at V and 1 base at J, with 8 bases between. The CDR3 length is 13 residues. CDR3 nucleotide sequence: TGTGCCAGTAGTAACAGGGTTTCCTACGAGCAGTACTTC. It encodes CASSNRVSYEQYF.

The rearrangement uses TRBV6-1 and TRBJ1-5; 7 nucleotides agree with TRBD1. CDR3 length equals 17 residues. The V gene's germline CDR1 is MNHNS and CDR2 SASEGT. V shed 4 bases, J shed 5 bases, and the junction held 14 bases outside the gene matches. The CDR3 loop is CASSVLTGQARHQPQHF. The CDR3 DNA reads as TGTGCCAGCAGTGTGCTTACTGGACAGGCCCGTCATCAGCCCCAGCATTTT.

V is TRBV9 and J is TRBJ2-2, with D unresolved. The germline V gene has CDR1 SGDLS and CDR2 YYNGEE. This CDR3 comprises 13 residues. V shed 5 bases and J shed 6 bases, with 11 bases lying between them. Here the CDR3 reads CASRGNRAGELFF. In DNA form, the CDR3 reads TGTGCCAGCAGAGGTAATCGGGCCGGGGAGCTGTTTTTT.

CDR3 loop: CASSLVPGRGLTNEQFF. DNA of the CDR3: TGTGCCAGCAGCTTAGTTCCAGGACGGGGCCTAACCAATGAGCAGTTCTTC. The chain is built from TRBV11-2 and TRBJ2-1; TRBD1 or TRBD2 may be the D gene (5 bases each). CDR1 is SGHAT, CDR2 FQNNGV, per germline. V dropped 1 base and J dropped 6 bases, with 19 bases sitting between them. The CDR3 has 17 residues.